The T cell receptor beta chain described here comes from a study of OX40 agonist ivuxolimab in advanced cancers. Across the study: With a range of roughly 20 to 90, age averaged approximately 54 years, and around 83% were male.

General study findings and limits: At 0.1 to 3.0 mg/kg, CD4+ and CD8+ blood T cells expanded clonally by week 6.

This clone was counted between two and nine times. Its antigen is unidentified. Clones were sequenced by immunoSEQ multiplex PCR, and TCRdb holds only the in-frame ones, with some missing. The profile covers about 69,000 clones, with approximately 91% appearing a single time and less than 0.3% taken by the ten largest. Germline V lookup: CDR1 MNHNY, CDR2 SVGAGI (reference sequence). V gave up 2 bases and J gave up 6 bases; unmatched junction bases: 12. There are 16 residues in the CDR3. The chain carries TRBV6-6 and TRBJ1-1; 7 positions agree with TRBD1. Sequencing used CD4+ or CD8+ T cells sorted from blood, obtained in a trial of the OX40 agonist ivuxolimab. The origin of this receptor is an adult with an advanced solid tumor such as melanoma, head and neck, liver or kidney cancer. The CDR3 bases are TGTGCCAGCAGTTACCAATTCGACAGGGAAGGCGCTGAAGCTTTCTTT. It specifies CASSYQFDREGAEAFF.